This entry lists 16 T cell receptor beta chains sequenced from one sample in a study of T cell changes during pregnancy in multiple sclerosis. Only in-frame clones appear in the TCRdb table, and some are missing; sequencing was by immunoSEQ multiplex PCR. The sample lists tens of thousands of clones, 90% occurring once. Material: CD4+ T cells from peripheral blood mononuclear cells, obtained in the second trimester of pregnancy. These receptors all stem from a female donor with multiple sclerosis, enrolled in a pregnancy study.

This clone was detected a few times. The rearrangement uses TRBV7-2 and TRBJ1-5; TRBD1 matches at 10 bases. The trim removed 1 base at V and 8 bases at J, leaving 5 bases unmatched. CDR3 length: 15 amino acids. Germline CDR1 is SGHTA and CDR2 is FQGNSA. CDR3 region: CASSLGTGGMEPQHF. DNA of the CDR3: TGTGCCAGCAGCTTAGGGACAGGGGGGATGGAGCCCCAGCATTTT. Drawing the rest from reference TRBV7-2 and TRBJ1-5, the complete variable domain is GAGVSQSPSNKVTEKGKDVELRCDPISGHTALYWYRQSLGQGLEFLIYFQGNSAPDKSGLPSDRFSAERTGGSVSTLTIQRTQQEDSAVYLCASSLGTGGMEPQHFGDGTRLSIL.

The V and J genes are TRBV19 and TRBJ1-1; TRBD1 matches 10 bases. Germline CDR1 LNHDA, CDR2 SQIVND (reference sequence). CDR3 length: 16 amino acids. The V and J ends lost 1 base and 3 bases, in that order; junction bases with no gene match: 5. This CDR3 reads CASSIGGTGEYTEAFF. CDR3 nucleotides: TGTGCCAGTAGTATAGGCGGGACAGGGGAGTACACTGAAGCTTTCTTT.

The chain uses TRBV5-1 and TRBJ2-7, with 7 nucleotides matching TRBD1. CDR1 SGHRS and CDR2 YFSETQ come from the germline V gene. Unmatched junction bases numbered 3, after V lost 0 bases and J lost 0 bases. CDR3 length: 15 amino acids. The CDR3 bases are TGCGCCAGCAGCTTGGTACAGGGGAGCTCCTACGAGCAGTACTTC. Its protein is CASSLVQGSSYEQYF.

The V gene is TRBV29-1, the J gene TRBJ2-1; TRBD2 aligns across 8 bases. The CDR3 has 14 amino acids. The V gene end was trimmed by 6 bases and the J gene end by 2 bases; junction bases not matched to a gene: 6. CDR1 SQVTM and CDR2 ANQGSEA come from the germline V gene. CDR3: CSVLGRETYNEQFF. The CDR3 nucleotides are TGCAGCGTGCTCGGGAGGGAAACCTACAATGAGCAGTTCTTC.

The V call is TRBV5-4, the J call TRBJ2-7; D is possibly TRBD1 (6 bases). V lost 2 bases to trimming and J lost 6 bases, with 12 bases between them. Germline CDR1 and CDR2: SGHNT and YYREEE (reference sequence). The CDR3 has 13 residues. CDR3 nucleotide sequence: TGTGCCAGCAGCTTCGGACAGCCGGGCGAGCAGTACTTC. Translating gives CASSFGQPGEQYF. Filled out from reference TRBV5-4 and TRBJ2-7, the complete variable domain reads ETGVTQSPTHLIKTRGQQVTLRCSSQSGHNTVSWYQQALGQGPQFIFQYYREEENGRGNFPPRFSGLQFPNYSSELNVNALELDDSALYLCASSFGQPGEQYFGPGTRLTVT.

This rearrangement joins TRBV6-5 to TRBJ2-1, with TRBD2 identical over 8 bases. CDR1 is MNHEY, CDR2 SVGAGI, per germline. This CDR3 comprises 13 residues. After removal of 8 bases from V and 8 bases from J, the junction contained 8 bases not matched to a gene. CDR3 sequence: CASGKRELYEQFF. The CDR3 DNA follows: TGTGCCAGCGGAAAGCGGGAGCTATATGAGCAGTTCTTC.

The V call is TRBV10-3, the J call TRBJ2-1; D call uncertain. Looked up from germline, CDR1 is ENHRY and CDR2 is SYGVKD. CDR3 length equals 16 residues. V lost 4 bases and J lost 3, with 16 bases in between. This chain's CDR3 is CAISAYKKSSYNEQFF. The CDR3 DNA follows: TGTGCCATCAGTGCCTATAAAAAATCTAGCTACAATGAGCAGTTCTTC.

The genes are TRBV14 and TRBJ2-1, with D maybe TRBD2 (6 bases). Germline values: CDR1 SGHDN, CDR2 FVKESK. The length of the CDR3 is 16 residues. The V end lost 0 bases, the J end lost 3 bases, and 12 bases lay between the germline ends. The CDR3 sequence is CASSQDIGSIYNEQFF. In DNA, the CDR3 is TGTGCCAGCAGCCAAGATATCGGGAGTATCTACAATGAGCAGTTCTTC. Supplemented by reference TRBV14 and TRBJ2-1, the full variable domain reads EAGVTQFPSHSVIEKGQTVTLRCDPISGHDNLYWYRRVMGKEIKFLLHFVKESKQDESGMPNNRFLAERTGGTYSTLKVQPAELEDSGVYFCASSQDIGSIYNEQFFGPGTRLTVL.

The chain links TRBV5-6 to TRBJ2-6; perhaps TRBD2 as D (5 bases). Trimming removed 5 bases at V and 0 bases at J, with 18 bases between. CDR3 length: 18 residues. Germline values: CDR1 SGHDT, CDR2 YYEEEE. CDR3 in amino acids: CASSTRRTLNSGANVLTF. The CDR3 region has the DNA TGTGCCAGCAGTACACGACGGACTCTCAACTCTGGGGCCAACGTCCTGACTTTC.

CDR3 sequence: CATSRARGEQFF. The CDR3 nucleotides are TGTGCCACCAGCAGAGCCAGGGGTGAGCAGTTCTTC. The chain uses TRBV15 and TRBJ2-1, with a weak D call TRBD1 (6 bases). Trimming shortened V by 1 base and J by 9 bases, and 7 bases separated the two germline ends. The CDR3 loop spans 12 amino acids. CDR1 and CDR2 from the germline V gene are LNHNV and YYDKDF (reference sequence).

This chain joins TRBV5-1 and TRBJ2-3; 7 bases fit TRBD2. This CDR3 contains 16 residues. The germline CDR1 and CDR2 sequences are SGHRS and YFSETQ. V was pared by 2 bases and J by 5 bases, with 11 bases of the junction left unmatched. The CDR3, as DNA: TGCGCCAGCAGCTTAGTAGGACTAGTGGGTCTAGATACGCAGTATTTT. It codes for CASSLVGLVGLDTQYF.

The chain couples TRBV14 to TRBJ2-4; TRBD2 agrees at 10 bases. Germline V CDR1 and CDR2: SGHDN, FVKESK. V shed 3 bases and J 7 bases; nucleotides not matched to a gene: 3. This CDR3 region has 14 residues. CDR3 bases: TGTGCCAGCAGCCACGGACTAGCGGCTAACATTCAGTACTTC. It translates to CASSHGLAANIQYF. The entire variable domain, with the rest obtained from reference TRBV14 and TRBJ2-4, is as follows: EAGVTQFPSHSVIEKGQTVTLRCDPISGHDNLYWYRRVMGKEIKFLLHFVKESKQDESGMPNNRFLAERTGGTYSTLKVQPAELEDSGVYFCASSHGLAANIQYFGAGTRLSVL.

The table lists this clone with a few counts. The chain couples TRBV11-2 to TRBJ2-5, with 7 bases lining up with TRBD2. The length of the CDR3 is 14 residues. Germline CDR1 and CDR2: SGHAT and FQNNGV. Germline trimming cut 1 base from V and 5 bases from J; bases unmatched to any gene: 4. Here the CDR3 reads CASSLVVSGETQYF. The CDR3 DNA reads as TGTGCCAGCAGCTTAGTGGTTAGCGGGGAGACCCAGTACTTC.

This clone was seen just once. The chain combines TRBV7-3 with TRBJ2-1, with D possibly TRBD2 on 7 matching bases. Trimming stripped 5 bases from V and 8 bases from J, with 19 bases between. CDR1 and CDR2 from the germline V gene are SGHTA and FQGTGA. The CDR3 is 15 residues long. DNA of the CDR3: TGTGCCAGCAGCCCACGAAGGGGGGGCTGGGATGAGCAGTTCTTC. Translated: CASSPRRGGWDEQFF.

The chain links TRBV14 to TRBJ1-2; no clear D. Germline CDR1 and CDR2: SGHDN and FVKESK. There are 13 residues in the CDR3. The V and J ends lost 0 bases and 7 bases respectively, with 9 bases between them. CDR3 in amino acids: CASSQDLLRGYTF. In DNA, the CDR3 is TGTGCCAGCAGCCAAGATCTACTACGTGGCTACACCTTC. The whole variable domain, filled in from reference TRBV14 and TRBJ1-2, reads EAGVTQFPSHSVIEKGQTVTLRCDPISGHDNLYWYRRVMGKEIKFLLHFVKESKQDESGMPNNRFLAERTGGTYSTLKVQPAELEDSGVYFCASSQDLLRGYTFGSGTRLTVV.

This sequence joins TRBV7-6 and TRBJ2-3, with D possibly TRBD1 on 5 matching bases. Trimming left V 1 base short and J 2 bases short, with 16 bases between. Germline V gives CDR1 SGHVS, CDR2 FNYEAQ. The length of the CDR3 is 17 residues. CDR3: CASSLVFSGGATDTQYF. The CDR3 DNA follows: TGTGCCAGCAGCTTAGTATTTTCCGGTGGGGCCACAGATACGCAGTATTTT. Looking up the rest from reference TRBV7-6 and TRBJ2-3 gives the full variable domain: GAGVSQSPRYKVTKRGQDVALRCDPISGHVSLYWYRQALGQGPEFLTYFNYEAQQDKSGLPNDRFSAERPEGSISTLTIQRTEQRDSAMYRCASSLVFSGGATDTQYFGPGTRLTVL.